A single sample gave rise to the 2 T cell receptor beta chains below, sequenced in a study of blood T cells in healthy people across ages. The use of a sample-barcoded 5' primer and a J-beta primer mix characterized a second PCR of about 7 to 12 cycles. TCRdb passed the 5' RACE reads through MiXCR, listing each CDR3 protein once. The sample has about 1,000,000 distinct CDR3 sequences; under 45% are singletons. What was sequenced was blood. These receptor sequences come from a woman aged 60-75 years in good health.

This clonotype was recorded many times. J is TRBJ2-7 and V is TRBV4-2; D remains ambiguous. Germline V gene data show CDR1 as LGHNA and CDR2 as YNFKEQ. The V gene lost 1 base and the J gene lost 6 bases, with 10 bases spanning the gap. The CDR3 extends over 13 amino acids. CDR3 loop: CASSQALRREQYF. The CDR3 nucleotides read TGTGCCAGCAGCCAAGCTCTCCGGCGCGAGCAGTACTTC.

This clonotype was counted only a few times. The rearrangement links TRBV7-2 to TRBJ1-2; 7 bases align to TRBD1. The J segment lost 5 bases and the V segment lost 3 bases, leaving 9 bases of the junction unmatched. The CDR3 consists of 15 residues. Looked up from germline, CDR1 is SGHTA and CDR2 is FQGNSA. CDR3 in amino acids: CASSFIDREGYGYTF. For the CDR3, the DNA is TGTGCCAGCAGCTTTATCGACAGGGAAGGGTATGGCTACACCTTC.